This T cell receptor beta chain was found in a study of blood T cell repertoires in COVID-19. Study-wide context: Acute and convalescent COVID-19 specimens originated in the United States, Italy and Spain. T cells, B-cell-depleted T cells, or PBMCs supplied cDNA or gDNA.

This clone has just a few counts. Method: immunoSEQ multiplex PCR; TCRdb's copy keeps in-frame clones and lacks some. Of about 150,000 clones listed, around 80% are singletons. Cohort assignment relied on participant-reported clinical history. Trimming stripped 7 bases from V and 2 bases from J, with 16 bases between. CDR3 length: 14 residues. CDR1 and CDR2 (germline): SGDLS, YYNGEE. The receptor comes from a woman aged 45-65 years who had recovered from COVID-19. This chain links TRBV9 with TRBJ2-7; possibly TRBD1 for D (6 bases). Sequenced: PBMCs or T cells enriched from blood (not recorded which). CDR3 in DNA: TGTGCCAGCGGCCAGTCTGGGGACACCTACGAGCAGTACTTC. Translating gives CASGQSGDTYEQYF. Complete variable domain (other parts from reference TRBV9 and TRBJ2-7): DSGVTQTPKHLITATGQRVTLRCSPRSGDLSVYWYQQSLDQGLQFLIQYYNGEERAKGNILERFSAQQFPDLHSELNLSSLELGDSALYFCASGQSGDTYEQYFGPGTRLTVT.